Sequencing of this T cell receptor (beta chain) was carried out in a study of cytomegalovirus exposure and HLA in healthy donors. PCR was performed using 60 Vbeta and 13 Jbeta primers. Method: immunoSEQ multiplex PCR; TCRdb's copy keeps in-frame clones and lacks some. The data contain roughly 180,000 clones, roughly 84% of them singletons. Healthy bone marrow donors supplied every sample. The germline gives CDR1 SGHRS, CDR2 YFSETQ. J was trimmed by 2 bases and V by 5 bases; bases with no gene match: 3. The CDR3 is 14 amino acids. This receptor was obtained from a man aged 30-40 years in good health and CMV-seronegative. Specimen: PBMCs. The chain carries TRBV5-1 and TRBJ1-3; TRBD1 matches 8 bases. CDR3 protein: CASRDREAGNTIYF. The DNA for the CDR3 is TGCGCCAGCAGGGACAGGGAGGCTGGAAACACCATATATTTT.